This T cell receptor (beta chain) was identified in a study of cytomegalovirus exposure and HLA in healthy donors. General observations from the study: Sequence variants that were highly shared formed a cluster that was likely a sequencing artifact.

PCR was performed using 60 Vbeta and 13 Jbeta primers. Profiling relied on immunoSEQ multiplex PCR, and the TCRdb table lists in-frame clones only, not all of them. The sample carries 90,000 to 150,000 clones, around 77% recorded once. Points on this clone: What it binds is not known.

The sample consisted of PBMCs. The receptor comes from a man in his forties in good health and CMV-seropositive.

The CDR3 DNA is TGTGCTAGTGCCGCGGACACTGAAGCTTTCTTT. Translating gives CASAADTEAFF. This chain joins TRBV12-5 and TRBJ1-1; no definite D call. The V and J ends lost 7 bases and 3 bases respectively, with 6 bases between them. The CDR3 spans 11 residues. Germline CDR1 reads LGHNT; CDR2 reads FRNRAP.